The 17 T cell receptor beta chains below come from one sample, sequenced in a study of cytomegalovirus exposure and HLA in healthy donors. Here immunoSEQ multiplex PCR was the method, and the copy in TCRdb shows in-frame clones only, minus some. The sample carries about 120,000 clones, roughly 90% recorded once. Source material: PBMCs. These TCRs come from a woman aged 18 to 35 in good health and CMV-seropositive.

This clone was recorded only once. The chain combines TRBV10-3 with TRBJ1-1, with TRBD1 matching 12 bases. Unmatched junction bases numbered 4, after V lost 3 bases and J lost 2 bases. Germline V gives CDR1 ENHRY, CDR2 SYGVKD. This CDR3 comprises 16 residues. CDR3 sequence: CAISDPGTGGNTEAFF. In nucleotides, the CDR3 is TGTGCCATCAGTGATCCCGGGACAGGGGGCAACACTGAAGCTTTCTTT.

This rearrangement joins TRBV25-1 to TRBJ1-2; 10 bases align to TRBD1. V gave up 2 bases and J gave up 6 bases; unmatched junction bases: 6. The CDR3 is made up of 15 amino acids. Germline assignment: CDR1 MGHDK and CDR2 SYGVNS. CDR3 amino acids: CASSEPRTGGDGYTF. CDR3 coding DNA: TGTGCCAGCAGTGAACCTCGGACAGGGGGTGATGGCTACACCTTC.

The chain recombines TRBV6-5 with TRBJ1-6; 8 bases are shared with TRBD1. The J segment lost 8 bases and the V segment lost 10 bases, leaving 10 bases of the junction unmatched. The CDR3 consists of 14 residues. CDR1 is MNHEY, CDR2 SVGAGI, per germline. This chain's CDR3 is CATSVGQGYSPLHF. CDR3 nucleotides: TGTGCCACCTCGGTCGGACAGGGTTATTCACCCCTCCACTTT.

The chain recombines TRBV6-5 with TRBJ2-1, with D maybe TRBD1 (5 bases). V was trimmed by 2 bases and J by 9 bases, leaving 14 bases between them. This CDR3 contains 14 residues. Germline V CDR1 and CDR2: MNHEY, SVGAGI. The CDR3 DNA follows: TGTGCCAGCAGTTACCGGCAGGGTAGAACTGAGCAGTTCTTC. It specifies CASSYRQGRTEQFF.

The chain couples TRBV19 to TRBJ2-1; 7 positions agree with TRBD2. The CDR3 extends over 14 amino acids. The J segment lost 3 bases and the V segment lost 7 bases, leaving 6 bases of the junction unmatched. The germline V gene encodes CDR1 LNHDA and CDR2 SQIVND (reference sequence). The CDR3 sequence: CASTQGRGYNEQFF. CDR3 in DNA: TGTGCCAGTACACAAGGGAGGGGCTACAATGAGCAGTTCTTC.

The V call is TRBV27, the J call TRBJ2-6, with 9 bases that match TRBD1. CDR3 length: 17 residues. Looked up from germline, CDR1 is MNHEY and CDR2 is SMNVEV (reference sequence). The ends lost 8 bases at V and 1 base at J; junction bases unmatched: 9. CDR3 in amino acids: CASRILQGASGANVLTF. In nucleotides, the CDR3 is TGTGCCAGCCGAATACTACAGGGGGCTTCTGGGGCCAACGTCCTGACTTTC. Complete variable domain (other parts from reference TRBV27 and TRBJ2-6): EAQVTQNPRYLITVTGKKLTVTCSQNMNHEYMSWYRQDPGLGLRQIYYSMNVEVTDKGDVPEGYKVSRKEKRNFPLILESPSPNQTSLYFCASRILQGASGANVLTFGAGSRLTVL.

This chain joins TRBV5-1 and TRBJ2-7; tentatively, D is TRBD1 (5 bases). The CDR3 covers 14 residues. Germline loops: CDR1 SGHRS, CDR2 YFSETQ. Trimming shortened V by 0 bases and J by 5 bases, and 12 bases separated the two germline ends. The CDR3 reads CASSLAAGKDEQYF. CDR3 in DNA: TGCGCCAGCAGCTTGGCAGCAGGGAAGGACGAGCAGTACTTC.

For the CDR3, the DNA is TGTGCCAGTAGCGTACTCGATCAGCCCCAGCATTTT. Encoded protein: CASSVLDQPQHF. This sequence joins TRBV19 and TRBJ1-5; no firm D call. CDR3 length equals 12 residues. CDR1 LNHDA and CDR2 SQIVND come from the germline V gene (reference sequence). V was cut by 6 bases and J by 5 bases, with 8 bases left in between.

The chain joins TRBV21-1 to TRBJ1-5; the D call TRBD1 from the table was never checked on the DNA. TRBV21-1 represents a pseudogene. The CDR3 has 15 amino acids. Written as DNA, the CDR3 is TGTGCCAGCAGCAAAGCCAGGGGACATAATCAGCCCCAGCATTTT. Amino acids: CASSKARGHNQPQHF.

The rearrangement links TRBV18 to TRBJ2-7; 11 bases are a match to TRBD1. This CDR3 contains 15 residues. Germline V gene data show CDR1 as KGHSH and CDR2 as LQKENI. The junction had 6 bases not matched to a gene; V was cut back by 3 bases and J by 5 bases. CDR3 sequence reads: CASSPNGQGADEQYF. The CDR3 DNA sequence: TGTGCCAGCTCACCCAACGGACAGGGGGCCGACGAGCAGTACTTC.

The CDR3 coding sequence is TGTGCCAGCAGTTTAGAGAGTCTCGGGGAGCTGTTTTTT. Protein sequence: CASSLESLGELFF. J is TRBJ2-2 and V is TRBV27; D not resolved. Trimming removed 2 bases at V and 7 bases at J, with 8 bases between. Germline CDR1 reads MNHEY; CDR2 reads SMNVEV (reference sequence). The CDR3 covers 13 residues.

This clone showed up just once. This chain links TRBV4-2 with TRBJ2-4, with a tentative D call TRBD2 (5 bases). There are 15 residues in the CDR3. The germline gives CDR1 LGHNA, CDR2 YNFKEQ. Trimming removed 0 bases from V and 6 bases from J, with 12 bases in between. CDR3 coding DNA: TGTGCCAGCAGCCAAGAATTGGGAGCTAGAAACATTCAGTACTTC. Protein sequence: CASSQELGARNIQYF.

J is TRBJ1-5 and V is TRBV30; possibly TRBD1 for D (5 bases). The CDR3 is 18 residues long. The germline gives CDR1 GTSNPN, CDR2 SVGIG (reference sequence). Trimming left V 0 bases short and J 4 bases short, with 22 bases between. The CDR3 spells CAWSVFTNPARGNQPQHF. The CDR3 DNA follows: TGTGCCTGGAGTGTTTTCACTAACCCGGCGCGGGGGAATCAGCCCCAGCATTTT.

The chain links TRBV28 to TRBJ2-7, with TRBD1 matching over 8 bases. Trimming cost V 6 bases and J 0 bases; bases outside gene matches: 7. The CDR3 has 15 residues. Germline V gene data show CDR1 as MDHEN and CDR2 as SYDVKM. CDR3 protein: CASRPGQDLSYEQYF. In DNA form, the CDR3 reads TGTGCCAGCAGGCCGGGACAGGACCTCTCCTACGAGCAGTACTTC.

This chain's CDR3 is CASSLDRVRQETQYF. The CDR3 coding sequence is TGTGCCAGCAGCTTAGATCGTGTCAGACAAGAGACCCAGTACTTC. The chain employs TRBV11-2 and TRBJ2-5, with D unclear. Trimming removed 0 bases from V and 2 bases from J, with 10 bases in between. In germline, CDR1 is SGHAT, CDR2 FQNNGV. CDR3 length: 15 residues.

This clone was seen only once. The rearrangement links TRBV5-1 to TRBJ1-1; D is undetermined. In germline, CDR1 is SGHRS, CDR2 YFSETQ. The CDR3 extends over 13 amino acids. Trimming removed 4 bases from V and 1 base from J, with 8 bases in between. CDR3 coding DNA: TGCGCCAGCAGCCATGCAGGGAACACTGAAGCTTTCTTT. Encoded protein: CASSHAGNTEAFF.

The CDR3 coding sequence is TGTGCCAGCAGCTTGCAAGGAGGGGCGCGTGAAAAACTGTTTTTT. Translating gives CASSLQGGAREKLFF. The J gene is TRBJ1-4, the V gene TRBV5-8; a weak D match, TRBD1 (5 bases). CDR1 and CDR2 from the germline V gene are SGHTS and YDEGEE. Trimming pared 1 base from V and 7 bases from J, leaving 14 bases between. The CDR3 sequence is 15 residues long. The full variable domain, completed using reference TRBV5-8 and TRBJ1-4, is EAGVTQSPTHLIKTRGQQATLRCSPISGHTSVYWYQQALGLGLQFLLWYDEGEERNRGNFPPRFSGRQFPNYSSELNVNALELEDSALYLCASSLQGGAREKLFFGSGTQLSVL.